This passage covers 12 T cell receptor beta chains from one sample sequenced in a study of beta chain features in type 1 diabetes. Expressed TCRB transcripts were sequenced because the entire RNA isolate underwent reverse transcription. The data were produced by immunoSEQ multiplex PCR, yet TCRdb's version contains in-frame clones alone and is incomplete. The sample carries 400,000 to 600,000 clones, about 30% recorded once. The sequencing input was naive CD4+ T cells from blood. Every receptor here comes from a man aged 18-30 years in good health.

This chain connects TRBV15 to TRBJ2-1; no clear D gene. V shed 0 bases and J shed 13 bases, with 10 bases lying between them. The CDR3 has 12 amino acids. The germline V gene has CDR1 LNHNV and CDR2 YYDKDF (reference sequence). The CDR3 sequence: CATSRDQPRQFF. CDR3 bases: TGTGCCACCAGCAGAGATCAGCCGCGACAGTTCTTC.

This chain uses TRBV30 with TRBJ2-2; 7 bases match TRBD1. CDR1 and CDR2 (germline): GTSNPN, SVGIG (reference sequence). J lost 5 bases, V lost 4 bases, and 7 bases had no gene match. The CDR3 covers 14 residues. CDR3 loop: CAWKLQGFTGELFF. The CDR3 DNA reads TGTGCCTGGAAGTTACAGGGGTTTACCGGGGAGCTGTTTTTT.

V usage is TRBV6-5 and J usage is TRBJ1-4, with D possibly TRBD1 on 5 matching bases. Trimming removed 4 bases at V and 3 bases at J, with 15 bases between. Germline V gene sequence: CDR1 MNHEY, CDR2 SVGAGI. The CDR3 consists of 16 residues. In DNA form, the CDR3 reads TGTGCCAGCAGTTTGGGACTGGGGAATGCTAATGAAAAACTGTTTTTT. Translation gives CASSLGLGNANEKLFF.

The chain couples TRBV30 to TRBJ2-3; TRBD2 might be the D (6 bases). V lost 2 bases and J 1 base, leaving 10 bases between the germline ends. Germline values: CDR1 GTSNPN, CDR2 SVGIG (reference sequence). The CDR3 covers 14 residues. The DNA for the CDR3 is TGTGCCTGGAGTAACCAGCGGGGCACAGATACGCAGTATTTT. It yields the protein CAWSNQRGTDTQYF.

This sequence joins TRBV10-3 and TRBJ2-7; 7 bases line up with TRBD1. Germline lookup yields CDR1 ENHRY and CDR2 SYGVKD. CDR3 length equals 15 residues. Germline trimming cut 0 bases from V and 9 bases from J; bases unmatched to any gene: 11. The CDR3 DNA sequence: TGTGCCATCAGTGAGTCAGGACAGGTCGTTCCTGTGCAGTACTTC. It specifies CAISESGQVVPVQYF.

This chain uses TRBV6-1 with TRBJ2-1; 10 nucleotides match TRBD2. The CDR3 runs 17 residues. Trimming cost V 0 bases and J 5 bases; bases outside gene matches: 7. In germline, CDR1 is MNHNS, CDR2 SASEGT. The CDR3 nucleotides read TGTGCCAGCAGTGAAGCGGTGGGGCTAGCGGGAGACAATGAGCAGTTCTTC. Residues: CASSEAVGLAGDNEQFF.

J is TRBJ2-3 and V is TRBV10-3, with 11 bases aligning to TRBD2. Germline loops: CDR1 ENHRY, CDR2 SYGVKD. The CDR3 runs to 15 residues. V trimming: 6 bases; J trimming: 7 bases; junction bases outside the gene matches: 9. CDR3 protein: CAISPLAGVLNTQYF. The CDR3 DNA is TGTGCCATCAGCCCACTAGCGGGAGTACTAAATACGCAGTATTTT.

The V gene is TRBV5-1, the J gene TRBJ1-2; D gene uncertain. The CDR3 totals 13 residues. Looked up from germline, CDR1 is SGHRS and CDR2 is YFSETQ. Trimming stripped 5 bases from V and 8 bases from J, with 16 bases between. CDR3 protein: CASRPAGDPGYTF. DNA for the CDR3: TGCGCCAGCAGGCCCGCGGGCGACCCGGGCTACACCTTC. The full variable domain, with the rest looked up from reference TRBV5-1 and TRBJ1-2, is KAGVTQTPRYLIKTRGQQVTLSCSPISGHRSVSWYQQTPGQGLQFLFEYFSETQRNKGNFPGRFSGRQFSNSRSEMNVSTLELGDSALYLCASRPAGDPGYTFGSGTRLTVV.

This rearrangement joins TRBV10-3 to TRBJ1-1; possible D gene TRBD1, 5 bases. The germline CDR1 and CDR2 sequences are ENHRY and SYGVKD. The CDR3 contains 12 residues. Trimming cost V 2 bases and J 8 bases, with 9 bases left between them. The CDR3 sequence is CAISEPDREAFF. The CDR3 DNA sequence: TGTGCCATCAGTGAGCCCGACAGAGAAGCTTTCTTT.

The rearrangement joins TRBV6-1 to TRBJ2-5; D perhaps matches TRBD1 (6 bases). This CDR3 contains 15 residues. V was cut by 2 bases and J by 1 base, with 11 bases left in between. Germline V CDR1 and CDR2: MNHNS, SASEGT. The CDR3 DNA reads TGTGCCAGCAGTGAAAGACAGGCCCTCCAAGAGACCCAGTACTTC. Its translation is CASSERQALQETQYF.

This clone was detected only a few times. This chain links TRBV7-3 with TRBJ2-2, with D uncertain. The CDR3 has 12 amino acids. The germline V gene encodes CDR1 SGHTA and CDR2 FQGTGA. Between the trimmed V and J ends, which lost 4 bases and 6 bases, there was a span of 6 bases. CDR3 DNA: TGTGCCAGCAGCTCAGTTCCCGGGGAGCTGTTTTTT. Its protein is CASSSVPGELFF. Full variable domain (outside the CDR3, taken from reference TRBV7-3 and TRBJ2-2): GAGVSQTPSNKVTEKGKYVELRCDPISGHTALYWYRQSLGQGPEFLIYFQGTGAADDSGLPNDRFFAVRPEGSVSTLKIQRTERGDSAVYLCASSSVPGELFFGEGSRLTVL.

This clone was observed a few times. The chain couples TRBV30 to TRBJ2-3, with TRBD2 identical over 7 bases. V was pared by 0 bases and J by 3 bases, with 6 bases of the junction left unmatched. CDR3 length: 15 amino acids. Germline loops: CDR1 GTSNPN, CDR2 SVGIG (reference sequence). This CDR3 is CAWSVGGSGTDTQYF. DNA for the CDR3: TGTGCCTGGAGTGTCGGCGGGAGCGGGACAGATACGCAGTATTTT.